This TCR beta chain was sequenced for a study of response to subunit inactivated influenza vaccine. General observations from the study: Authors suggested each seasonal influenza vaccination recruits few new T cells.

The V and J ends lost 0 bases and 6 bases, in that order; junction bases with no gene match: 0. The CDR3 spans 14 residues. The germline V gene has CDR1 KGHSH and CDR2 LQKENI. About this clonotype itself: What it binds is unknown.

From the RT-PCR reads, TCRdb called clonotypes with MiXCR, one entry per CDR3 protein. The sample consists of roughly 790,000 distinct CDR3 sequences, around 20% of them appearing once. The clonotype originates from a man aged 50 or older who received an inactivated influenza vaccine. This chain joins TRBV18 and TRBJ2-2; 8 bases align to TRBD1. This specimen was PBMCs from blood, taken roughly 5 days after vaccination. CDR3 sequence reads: CASSPPTGAGELFF. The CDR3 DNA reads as TGTGCCAGCTCACCACCGACAGGGGCCGGGGAGCTGTTTTTT.